This T cell receptor beta chain was recorded in a study of blood T cells in healthy people across ages. A second PCR, run for about 6 to 11 cycles, used a sample-barcoded 5' primer plus a J-beta primer mix. All cDNA molecules were each tagged by a template-switch adaptor with 12 random nucleotides. Using its own MiXCR run on the 5' RACE reads, TCRdb lists one record per CDR3 protein. The data show about 1 million distinct CDR3 sequences, 40% to 50% seen once. V lost 3 bases, J lost 2 bases, and 14 bases lay in between. The CDR3 sequence is 15 residues long. Germline V CDR1 and CDR2: DFQATT, SNEGSKA (reference sequence).

This chain joins TRBV20-1 and TRBJ1-5, with D hard to call. This TCR derives from a woman aged 60-70 years in good health. The sequenced sample consisted of blood. CDR3 sequence: CSASEEGKGNQPQHF. CDR3 DNA: TGCAGTGCTAGTGAGGAAGGGAAAGGCAATCAGCCCCAGCATTTT.